The 21 T cell receptor beta chains in this list originate from one sample, sequenced in a study of blood T cells in healthy people across ages. Primers used in a second PCR of about 6 to 11 cycles were a sample-barcoded 5' primer and a J-beta primer mix. In TCRdb, the 5' RACE reads were re-called with MiXCR into one record per CDR3 protein. The sample includes around 1,500,000 distinct CDR3 sequences, 28% seen only once; the top ten take less than 9.5%. The sample taken for sequencing was blood. These receptors were taken from a woman in her thirties in good health.

V is TRBV7-2 and J is TRBJ2-2; the match to TRBD2 covers 14 bases. This CDR3 is built from 18 residues. V was pared by 5 bases and J by 6 bases, with 11 bases of the junction left unmatched. Germline-derived CDR1 and CDR2 are SGHTA and FQGNSA. For the CDR3, the DNA is TGTGCCAGCAGCCCTCCTGGACTAGCGGGAGGAGGAGCCGGGGAGCTGTTTTTT. Its protein is CASSPPGLAGGGAGELFF. Full variable domain (rest looked up from reference TRBV7-2 and TRBJ2-2): GAGVSQSPSNKVTEKGKDVELRCDPISGHTALYWYRQSLGQGLEFLIYFQGNSAPDKSGLPSDRFSAERTGGSVSTLTIQRTQQEDSAVYLCASSPPGLAGGGAGELFFGEGSRLTVL.

This clonotype was detected only a few times. DNA of the CDR3: TGTGCCAGCAGCCAAGAAAGGTTAGAGGGGCCTCGGCAGTTCTTC. It is translated as CASSQERLEGPRQFF. This rearrangement joins TRBV3-1 to TRBJ2-1, with D perhaps TRBD1 or TRBD2 (5 bases each). CDR1 and CDR2 (germline): LGHDT, YNNKEL (reference sequence). Trimming removed 0 bases at V and 12 bases at J, with 18 bases between. The CDR3 has 15 residues.

In its sample, this clonotype was seen many times. The CDR3 bases are TGCAGTGCTAGCGTCGGGGTTAGCGAAGCCTACGAGCAGTACTTC. It codes for CSASVGVSEAYEQYF. The chain has TRBV20-1 and TRBJ2-7, with D possibly being TRBD2 (5 bases). Trimming cost V 3 bases and J 2 bases, with 17 bases left between them. The germline V gene has CDR1 DFQATT and CDR2 SNEGSKA (reference sequence). This CDR3 contains 15 residues.

In DNA, the CDR3 is TGTGCCAGCAGCCTTAAGCGGACTCCTGGGGATACGCAGTATTTT. This codes for CASSLKRTPGDTQYF. V is TRBV7-2 and J is TRBJ2-3, with D perhaps TRBD2 (5 bases). CDR3 length equals 15 residues. The V end lost 5 bases, the J end lost 6 bases, and 18 bases lay between the germline ends. The germline CDR1 and CDR2 sequences are SGHTA and FQGNSA.

In its sample, this clonotype was seen many times. The CDR3 DNA reads as TGCGCCAGCAGTGAGGGAAGGAACACTGAAGCTTTCTTT. Its translation: CASSEGRNTEAFF. This chain links TRBV10-2 with TRBJ1-1; unclear D gene. Trimming left V 2 bases short and J 1 base short, with 5 bases between. This CDR3 spans 13 amino acids. CDR1 is WSHSY and CDR2 is SAAADI in the germline V gene.

This chain uses TRBV2 with TRBJ2-4; no firm D call. This CDR3 has 15 amino acids. Germline loops: CDR1 SNHLY, CDR2 FYNNEI. Trimming left V 4 bases short and J 2 bases short, with 12 bases between. The CDR3 loop is CASSGTLDPKNIQYF. The CDR3 DNA reads TGTGCCAGCAGTGGGACCTTAGATCCCAAAAACATTCAGTACTTC.

This clonotype occurred a few times. This may come from a read error, since a much larger clone is one base off. The chain joins TRBV20-1 to TRBJ2-2, with D uncertain. The CDR3 loop spans 13 amino acids. V lost 3 bases and J lost 4, with 9 bases in between. Germline lookup yields CDR1 DFQATT and CDR2 SNEGSKA (reference sequence). The CDR3 protein is CSASVGPTGELFF. CDR3 bases: TGCAGTGCTAGTGTGGGCCCCACCGGGGAGCTGTTTTTT.

Worth noting for this clonotype: In this CDR3 the conserved last residue, phenylalanine or tryptophan, is missing, so a read error is likely. The chain combines TRBV7-3 with TRBJ2-4; D remains ambiguous. The CDR3 length is 15 residues. V was cut by 2 bases and J by 13 bases, with 21 bases left in between. Germline V CDR1 and CDR2: SGHTA, FQGTGA. This CDR3 is CASSLWSGSSYEQYV. The CDR3 nucleotides are TGTGCCAGCAGCTTATGGTCTGGCAGTTCCTATGAGCAGTACGTC.

This chain connects TRBV6-6 to TRBJ1-1; D gene unclear. The germline V gene has CDR1 MNHNY and CDR2 SVGAGI (reference sequence). The CDR3 extends over 14 amino acids. V was clipped by 2 bases and J by 1 base, with 8 bases between them. For the CDR3, the DNA is TGTGCCAGCAGTTACACCTACGAGAACACTGAAGCTTTCTTT. Protein sequence: CASSYTYENTEAFF.

This clonotype has at least ten counts. This chain connects TRBV11-2 to TRBJ2-7, with D uncertain. Germline V gives CDR1 SGHAT, CDR2 FQNNGV. CDR3 size: 15 residues. With 5 bases removed from V and 3 bases from J, the gap between germline ends came to 17 bases. Here the CDR3 reads CASSPTSASSYEQYF. CDR3 nucleotides: TGTGCCAGCAGCCCCACTTCGGCCTCTAGCTACGAGCAGTACTTC. Complete variable domain (other parts from reference TRBV11-2 and TRBJ2-7): EAGVAQSPRYKIIEKRQSVAFWCNPISGHATLYWYQQILGQGPKLLIQFQNNGVVDDSQLPKDRFSAERLKGVDSTLKIQPAKLEDSAVYLCASSPTSASSYEQYFGPGTRLTVT.

For this clonotype: One end of the junction does not line up with germline, which may come from a read error. The chain combines TRBV19 with TRBJ1-5; D not resolved. Germline V gene lookup returns CDR1 LNHDA and CDR2 SQIVND (reference sequence). The CDR3 runs to 16 residues. The CDR3 region has the DNA TGTGCCAATAGTATTTTGCTCCGCAAGAAGGATCAGCCCCAGCATTTT. Protein: CANSILLRKKDQPQHF.

Of note for this clonotype: The conserved final phenylalanine or tryptophan is absent from the CDR3, which likely points to a read error. The chain recombines TRBV20-1 with TRBJ1-1; no clear D. Trimming shortened V by 0 bases and J by 3 bases, and 5 bases separated the two germline ends. The CDR3 covers 12 residues. Germline CDR1 is DFQATT and CDR2 is SNEGSKA (reference sequence). CDR3 protein: CSAREPDTEAFS. The CDR3 nucleotides read TGCAGTGCTAGAGAGCCGGACACTGAAGCTTTCTCT.

The V call is TRBV15, the J call TRBJ1-4; possible D gene TRBD1, 5 bases. Germline CDR1 and CDR2: LNHNV and YYDKDF (reference sequence). The CDR3 is 15 amino acids. Trimming left V 1 base short and J 3 bases short, with 9 bases between. The DNA of the CDR3 is TGTGCCACCAGCAGAGGGGGCAGCTCTAATGAAAAACTGTTTTTT. This encodes CATSRGGSSNEKLFF.

This clonotype was detected a few times. The rearrangement links TRBV2 to TRBJ2-5; TRBD2 is a possible D gene (5 bases). The CDR3 consists of 15 residues. The V gene lost 9 bases and the J gene lost 5 bases, with 22 bases spanning the gap. From germline, CDR1 is SNHLY and CDR2 FYNNEI. The CDR3 DNA follows: TGTGCCAGTGGACTCCAGTTAGCTCCCTCGGAGACCCAGTACTTC. Its translation is CASGLQLAPSETQYF.

A note on this clonotype: This may be a read error, as it is one base from a much larger clone. The chain couples TRBV29-1 to TRBJ2-5, with 9 bases identical to TRBD1. V trimming: 5 bases; J trimming: 5 bases; junction bases outside the gene matches: 12. There are 15 residues in the CDR3. Germline CDR1 reads SQVTM; CDR2 reads ANQGSEA. CDR3 sequence: CSVQGWTGDKETQYF. CDR3 nucleotides: TGCAGCGTTCAAGGTTGGACAGGGGACAAGGAGACCCAGTACTTC.

The J gene is TRBJ2-7, the V gene TRBV7-4; D assignment may be TRBD1 or TRBD2 (5 bases each). Germline V gives CDR1 SGHVT, CDR2 SQSDAQ. The CDR3 consists of 17 residues. Deletions cut 2 bases from V and 4 bases from J, with 21 bases between. CDR3 loop: CASSLSFTGTHRYEQYF. CDR3 DNA: TGTGCCAGCAGCTTATCATTTACGGGGACCCACAGATACGAGCAGTACTTC.

This clonotype has only a few counts. This chain connects TRBV20-1 to TRBJ1-5, with D unresolved. V gave up 6 bases and J gave up 0 bases, with 15 bases separating them. Germline V CDR1 and CDR2: DFQATT, SNEGSKA (reference sequence). The CDR3 covers 15 residues. The DNA of the CDR3 is TGCAGTGCCTTACTCCCCTCAGGTAGCAATCAGCCCCAGCATTTT. This sequence encodes CSALLPSGSNQPQHF.

This sequence joins TRBV30 and TRBJ1-1; D is unclear. The length of the CDR3 is 11 residues. The germline gives CDR1 GTSNPN, CDR2 SVGIG (reference sequence). Trimming shortened V by 4 bases and J by 7 bases, and 10 bases separated the two germline ends. DNA for the CDR3: TGTGCCTGGAAGGTTGGCGATGAAGCTTTCTTT. Translated, it gives CAWKVGDEAFF. The whole variable domain, filled in from reference TRBV30 and TRBJ1-1, reads SQTIHQWPATLVQPVGSPLSLECTVEGTSNPNLYWYRQAAGRGLQLLFYSVGIGQISSEVPQNLSASRPQDRQFILSSKKLLLSDSGFYLCAWKVGDEAFFGQGTRLTVV.

The table lists this clonotype with a few counts. The rearrangement uses TRBV7-2 and TRBJ2-3, with D possibly being TRBD1 (6 bases). Germline V gene sequence: CDR1 SGHTA, CDR2 FQGNSA. The CDR3 extends over 16 amino acids. With 5 bases removed from V and 4 bases from J, the gap between germline ends came to 19 bases. In DNA, the CDR3 is TGTGCCAGCAGCCAGGGGACGGGAATCTCCGCAGATACGCAGTATTTT. Translated, it gives CASSQGTGISADTQYF.

V is TRBV7-2 and J is TRBJ2-2, with 12 bases matching TRBD2. V lost 5 bases, J lost 1 base, and 8 bases stayed unmatched. Germline lookup yields CDR1 SGHTA and CDR2 FQGNSA. CDR3 length: 18 amino acids. CDR3 protein: CASSHPRLAGENTGELFF. CDR3 nucleotides: TGTGCCAGCAGCCACCCCCGACTAGCGGGAGAGAACACCGGGGAGCTGTTTTTT. Looking up the rest from reference TRBV7-2 and TRBJ2-2 gives the full variable domain: GAGVSQSPSNKVTEKGKDVELRCDPISGHTALYWYRQSLGQGLEFLIYFQGNSAPDKSGLPSDRFSAERTGGSVSTLTIQRTQQEDSAVYLCASSHPRLAGENTGELFFGEGSRLTVL.

J is TRBJ2-5 and V is TRBV20-1; perhaps TRBD1 as D (6 bases). This CDR3 contains 13 residues. Germline V gene lookup returns CDR1 DFQATT and CDR2 SNEGSKA (reference sequence). Trimming removed 4 bases at V and 2 bases at J, with 11 bases between. The CDR3 sequence is CSATTGLQETQYF. As DNA, the CDR3 is TGCAGTGCTACGACAGGATTACAAGAGACCCAGTACTTC.